This record concerns one T cell receptor (beta chain) sequence. The antigen is undetermined. The donors comprised healthy bone marrow donors. When sampled, the donors appeared nominally healthy, though they likely had unrecorded immune exposures. Both 60 Vbeta primers and 13 Jbeta primers went into the PCR. Assay used: immunoSEQ multiplex PCR; TCRdb lists only in-frame clones, some missing. This repertoire comprises approximately 110,000 clones; its ten largest clones make up more than 0.9%. The entry originates in a study of cytomegalovirus exposure and HLA in healthy donors. Findings of the study overall: Reports indicate that TCR beta sequences accurately predicted the HLA-A and HLA-B alleles of most subjects. Reportedly, a later analysis found an Asian-associated ancestry cluster had fewer N-insertions than the approximately 670-donor mean.

Deletions cut 4 bases from V and 0 bases from J, with 17 bases between. This CDR3 has 17 amino acids. CDR1 is MGHRA, CDR2 YSYEKL, per germline. The sequence came from a man younger than 35 in good health and CMV-seronegative. The genes are TRBV4-1 and TRBJ2-3, with D possibly being TRBD2 (5 bases). Sequencing was carried out using PBMCs. CDR3 residues: CASSPAFGRTSTDTQYF. The CDR3 DNA sequence: TGCGCCAGCAGCCCGGCCTTTGGCAGGACTAGCACAGATACGCAGTATTTT.